This T cell receptor (beta chain) was captured in a study of T cell responses to AZD1222 COVID-19 vaccine. Sequencing used immunoSEQ multiplex PCR; TCRdb keeps in-frame clones, though not all of them. This sample has fewer than 150,000 clones, with about 90% found just once. The germline V gene encodes CDR1 MDHEN and CDR2 SYDVKM. V was shortened by 3 bases and J by 1 base, with 11 bases between the two germline ends. The CDR3 has 15 amino acids. The sample in question was peripheral blood, obtained on day 0 of AZD1222 vaccination. The chain combines TRBV28 with TRBJ2-3; TRBD1 is a possible D gene (7 bases). The receptor was isolated from an adult in good health. CDR3 sequence reads: CASSFTRGGTDTQYF. The CDR3 nucleotides read TGTGCCAGCAGTTTCACCAGGGGGGGCACAGATACGCAGTATTTT.